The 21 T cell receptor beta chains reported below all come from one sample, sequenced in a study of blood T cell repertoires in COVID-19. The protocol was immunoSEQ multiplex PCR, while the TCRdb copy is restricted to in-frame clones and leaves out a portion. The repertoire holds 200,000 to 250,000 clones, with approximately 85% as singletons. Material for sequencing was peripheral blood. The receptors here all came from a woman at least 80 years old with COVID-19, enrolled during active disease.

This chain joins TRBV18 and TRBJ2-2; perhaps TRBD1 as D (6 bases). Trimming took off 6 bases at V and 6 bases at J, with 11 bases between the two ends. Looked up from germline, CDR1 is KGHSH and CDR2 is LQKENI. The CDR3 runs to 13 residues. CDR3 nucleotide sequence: TGTGCCAGCTCGCAACAGGGACCCGGGGAGCTGTTTTTT. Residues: CASSQQGPGELFF.

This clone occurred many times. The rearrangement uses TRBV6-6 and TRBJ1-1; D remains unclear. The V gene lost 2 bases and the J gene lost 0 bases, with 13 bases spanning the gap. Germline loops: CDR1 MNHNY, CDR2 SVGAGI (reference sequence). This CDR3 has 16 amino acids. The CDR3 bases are TGTGCCAGCAGTTACGTCCAGTCCACCTTGAACACTGAAGCTTTCTTT. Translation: CASSYVQSTLNTEAFF.

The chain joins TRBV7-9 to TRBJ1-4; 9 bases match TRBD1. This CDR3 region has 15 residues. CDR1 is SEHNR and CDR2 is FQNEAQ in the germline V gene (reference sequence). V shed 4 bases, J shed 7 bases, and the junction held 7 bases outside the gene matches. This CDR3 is CASSSGQGVTEKLFF. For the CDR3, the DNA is TGTGCCAGCAGCTCGGGACAGGGTGTTACTGAAAAACTGTTTTTT.

CDR3 nucleotide sequence: TGTGCCAGCAGCTTAGACGAGGGAATTCACAATGAGCAGTTCTTC. Translated, it gives CASSLDEGIHNEQFF. The chain couples TRBV11-3 to TRBJ2-1, with D perhaps matching TRBD2 (5 bases). Germline lookup yields CDR1 SGHNT and CDR2 YENEEA. The CDR3 consists of 15 residues. V gave up 0 bases and J gave up 5 bases, with 11 bases separating them. The full variable domain, completed using reference TRBV11-3 and TRBJ2-1, is EAGVVQSPRYKIIEKKQPVAFWCNPISGHNTLYWYLQNLGQGPELLIRYENEEAVDDSQLPKDRFSAERLKGVDSTLKIQPAELGDSAVYLCASSLDEGIHNEQFFGPGTRLTVL.

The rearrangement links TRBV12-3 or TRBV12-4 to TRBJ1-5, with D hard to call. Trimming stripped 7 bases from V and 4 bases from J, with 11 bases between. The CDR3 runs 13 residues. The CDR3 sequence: CASTVAGNQPQHF. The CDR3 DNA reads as TGTGCCAGCACAGTTGCGGGGAATCAGCCCCAGCATTTT.

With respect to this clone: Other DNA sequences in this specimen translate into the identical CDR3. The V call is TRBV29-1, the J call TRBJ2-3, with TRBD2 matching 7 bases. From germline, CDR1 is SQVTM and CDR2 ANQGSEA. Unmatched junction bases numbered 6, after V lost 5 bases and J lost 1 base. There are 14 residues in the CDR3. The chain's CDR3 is CSVKRGSGTDTQYF. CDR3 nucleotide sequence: TGCAGCGTTAAGCGGGGAAGTGGCACAGATACGCAGTATTTT.

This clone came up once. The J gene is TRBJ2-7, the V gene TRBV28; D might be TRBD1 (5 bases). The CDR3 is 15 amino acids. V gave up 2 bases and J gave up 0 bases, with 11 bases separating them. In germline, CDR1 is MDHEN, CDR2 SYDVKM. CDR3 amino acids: CASSLGGAISYEQYF. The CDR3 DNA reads TGTGCCAGCAGTTTAGGTGGGGCTATCTCCTACGAGCAGTACTTC. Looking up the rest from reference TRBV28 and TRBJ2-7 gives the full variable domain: DVKVTQSSRYLVKRTGEKVFLECVQDMDHENMFWYRQDPGLGLRLIYFSYDVKMKEKGDIPEGYSVSREKKERFSLILESASTNQTSMYLCASSLGGAISYEQYFGPGTRLTVT.

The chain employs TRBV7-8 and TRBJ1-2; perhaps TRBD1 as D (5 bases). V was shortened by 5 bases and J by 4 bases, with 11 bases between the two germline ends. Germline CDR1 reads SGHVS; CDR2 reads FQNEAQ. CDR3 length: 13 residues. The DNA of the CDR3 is TGTGCCAGCAGCCCAGGGATTCGCTATGGCTACACCTTC. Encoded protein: CASSPGIRYGYTF.

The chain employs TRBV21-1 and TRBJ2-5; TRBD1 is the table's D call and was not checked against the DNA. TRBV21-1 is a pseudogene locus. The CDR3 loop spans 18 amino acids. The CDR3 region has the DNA TGTGCCAGCAGCAAAAGGGTACACAGGAGCCCACCGCAAGAGACCCAGTACTTC. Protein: CASSKRVHRSPPQETQYF.

CDR3 sequence reads: CASSLESSYNSPLHF. The CDR3 nucleotides read TGTGCCAGCAGCTTGGAGAGCTCCTATAATTCACCCCTCCACTTT. The rearrangement joins TRBV5-4 to TRBJ1-6; no reliable D call. This CDR3 spans 15 amino acids. Trimming removed 0 bases from V and 0 bases from J, with 4 bases in between. Per the germline V gene, CDR1 is SGHNT and CDR2 is YYREEE (reference sequence).

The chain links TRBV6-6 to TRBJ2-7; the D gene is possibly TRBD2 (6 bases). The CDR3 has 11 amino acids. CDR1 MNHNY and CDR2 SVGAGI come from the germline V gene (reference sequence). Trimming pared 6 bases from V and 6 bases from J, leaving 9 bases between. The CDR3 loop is CASSLGGEQYF. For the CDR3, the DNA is TGTGCCAGCAGCCTCGGGGGCGAGCAGTACTTC.

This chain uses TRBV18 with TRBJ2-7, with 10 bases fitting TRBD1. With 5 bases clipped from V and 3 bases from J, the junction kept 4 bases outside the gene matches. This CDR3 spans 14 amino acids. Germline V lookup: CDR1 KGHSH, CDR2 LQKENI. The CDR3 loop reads CASSAGTGDYEQYF. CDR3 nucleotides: TGTGCCAGCTCAGCCGGGACAGGGGACTACGAGCAGTACTTC.

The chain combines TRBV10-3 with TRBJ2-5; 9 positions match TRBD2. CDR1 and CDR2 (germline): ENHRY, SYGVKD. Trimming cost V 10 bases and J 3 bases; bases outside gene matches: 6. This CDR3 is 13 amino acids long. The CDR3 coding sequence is TGTGCCACCTCTGCTAGCGGGGAAGAGACCCAGTACTTC. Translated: CATSASGEETQYF.

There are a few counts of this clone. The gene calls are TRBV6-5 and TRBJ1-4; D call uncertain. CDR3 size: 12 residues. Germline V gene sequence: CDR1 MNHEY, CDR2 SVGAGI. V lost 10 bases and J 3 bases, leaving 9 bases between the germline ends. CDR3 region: CATKRANEKLFF. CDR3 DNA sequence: TGTGCCACCAAACGGGCTAATGAAAAACTGTTTTTT.

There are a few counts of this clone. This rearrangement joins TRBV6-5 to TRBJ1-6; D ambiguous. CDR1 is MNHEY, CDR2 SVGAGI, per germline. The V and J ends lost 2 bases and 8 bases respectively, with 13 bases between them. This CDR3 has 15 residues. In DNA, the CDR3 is TGTGCCAGCAGTTACACCGACCGGGGTGATTCACCCCTCCACTTT. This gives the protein CASSYTDRGDSPLHF.

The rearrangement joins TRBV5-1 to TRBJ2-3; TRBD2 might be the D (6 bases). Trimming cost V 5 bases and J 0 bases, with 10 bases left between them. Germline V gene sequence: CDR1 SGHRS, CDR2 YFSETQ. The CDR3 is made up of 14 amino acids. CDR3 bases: TGCGCCAGCAGGAGGGCGGGGAGCACAGATACGCAGTATTTT. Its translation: CASRRAGSTDTQYF.

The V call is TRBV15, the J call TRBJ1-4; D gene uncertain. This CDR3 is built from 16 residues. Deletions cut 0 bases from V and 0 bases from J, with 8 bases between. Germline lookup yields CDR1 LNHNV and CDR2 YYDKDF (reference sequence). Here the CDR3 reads CATSRDPTATNEKLFF. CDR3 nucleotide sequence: TGTGCCACCAGCAGAGATCCGACTGCAACTAATGAAAAACTGTTTTTT.

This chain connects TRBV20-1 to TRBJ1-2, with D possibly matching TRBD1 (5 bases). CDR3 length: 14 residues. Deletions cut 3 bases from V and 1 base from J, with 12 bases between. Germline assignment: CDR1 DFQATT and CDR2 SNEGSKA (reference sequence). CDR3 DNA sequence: TGCAGTGCTAGTGGCGGGGGGGTTAACTATGGCTACACCTTC. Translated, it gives CSASGGGVNYGYTF.

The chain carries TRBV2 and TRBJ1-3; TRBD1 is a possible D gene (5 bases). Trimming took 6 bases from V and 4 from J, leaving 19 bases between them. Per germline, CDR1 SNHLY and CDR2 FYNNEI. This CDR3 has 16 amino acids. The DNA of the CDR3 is TGTGCCAGCAGGCCCCCCGGACCCACAGGAGGAAACACCATATATTTT. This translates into CASRPPGPTGGNTIYF.

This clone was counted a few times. The CDR3 region is CASSLRVATNEKLFF. The CDR3 nucleotides are TGTGCCAGCTCCCTCAGGGTAGCAACTAATGAAAAACTGTTTTTT. V and J are TRBV18 and TRBJ1-4, with D maybe TRBD1 (5 bases). The CDR3 consists of 15 residues. Deletions cut 6 bases from V and 0 bases from J, with 11 bases between. Germline V gives CDR1 KGHSH, CDR2 LQKENI.

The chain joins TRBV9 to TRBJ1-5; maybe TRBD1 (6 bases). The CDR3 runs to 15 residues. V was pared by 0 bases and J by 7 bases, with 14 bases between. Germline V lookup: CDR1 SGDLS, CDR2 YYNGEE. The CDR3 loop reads CASSVGNRAGQPQHF. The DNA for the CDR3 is TGTGCCAGCAGCGTAGGTAACAGGGCAGGGCAGCCCCAGCATTTT.